The clone carrying this T cell receptor (beta chain) has more than one count but fewer than ten. Antigen specificity is unknown. A much larger clone lies one base from this, so it may be a read error. Germline V gives CDR1 KGHDR, CDR2 SFDVKD. The CDR3 length is 16 residues. TCR beta libraries were prepared from cDNA with unique molecular identifiers. One entry per CDR3 protein results from TCRdb running MiXCR on the PCR reads. This repertoire shows roughly 180,000 distinct CDR3 sequences, roughly 31% found once; its top ten account for more than 1.3%. These data are taken from a study of post-analysis software for immune sequencing data. Findings and caveats of the study: Patients used roughly five TRBV segments, including TRBV5-6, TRBV5-1 and TRBV20-1, more often than controls.

The rearrangement links TRBV24-1 to TRBJ2-1; the D call may be TRBD1 or TRBD2 (6 bases each). Near its end, the DNA agrees better with TRBJ2-7, so the J call may be wrong. The TCR originated in a girl under 18 with multiple sclerosis. The sequencing sample was made of blood. CDR3 protein: CATREGGKSSYNEQYF. In DNA form, the CDR3 reads TGTGCCACCAGGGAAGGGGGGAAGAGCTCCTACAATGAGCAGTACTTC.